The rows below give T cell receptor beta chains drawn from one sample of a study of spatial heterogeneity in lung cancer. One entry per CDR3 protein results from TCRdb running MiXCR on the 5' RACE reads. The sample shows roughly 48,000 distinct CDR3 sequences, approximately 5% of them seen only once. The sequences come from PBMCs, collected at surgery. These receptors were taken from a male donor with early-stage non-small cell lung cancer. The CDR3 runs from the conserved cysteine through the conserved F or W. The D gene is left open where the match is weak. Clone sizes are shown as how often the clone was seen (once, few, many) or a class if it is expanded.

j_gene	v_gene	d_gene	abundance	CDR3aa	CDR3nt
TRBJ2-3	TRBV11-2	NA	many	CASSLEGSHPTQYF	TGTGCCAGCAGCTTAGAAGGGTCCCATCCTACGCAGTATTTT
TRBJ2-5	TRBV15	NA	many	CATSREGGLETQYF	TGTGCCACCAGCAGAGAGGGCGGTTTGGAGACCCAGTACTTC
TRBJ2-5	TRBV6-5	TRBD2	few	CASSPGTSGKETQYF	TGTGCCAGCAGTCCCGGGACTAGCGGGAAAGAGACCCAGTACTTC
TRBJ2-3	TRBV11-2	NA	many	CASQRRAGTDTQYF	TGTGCCAGCCAGAGGAGGGCGGGCACAGATACGCAGTATTTT
TRBJ1-1	TRBV12-3/TRBV12-4	NA	many	CASSGTTGTEAFF	TGTGCCAGCAGCGGGACGACGGGGACTGAAGCTTTCTTT
TRBJ2-1	TRBV5-1	TRBD2	many	CASSLAGRAGEQLF	TGCGCCAGCAGCTTGGCCGGGAGGGCCGGTGAGCAGCTCTTC
TRBJ2-5	TRBV20-1	NA	many	CSARDAQETQYF	TGCAGTGCTAGAGATGCCCAAGAGACCCAGTACTTC
TRBJ2-7	TRBV20-1	TRBD2	many	CSAASGSSSYEQYF	TGCAGTGCCGCTAGCGGGTCGAGCTCCTACGAGCAGTACTTC
TRBJ1-1	TRBV6-2/TRBV6-3	NA	many	CASKMTAQGRAFF	TGTGCCAGCAAGATGACAGCCCAGGGTAGAGCTTTCTTT
TRBJ1-1	TRBV7-9	NA	many	CASSLALTQNTEAFF	TGTGCCAGCAGCTTAGCGCTTACACAGAATACTGAAGCTTTCTTT
TRBJ2-3	TRBV10-3	NA	many	CAGRGVSTDTQYF	TGTGCCGGGCGCGGGGTTAGCACAGATACGCAGTATTTT
TRBJ2-5	TRBV10-3	NA	many	CASTEQPQETQYF	TGTGCCAGTACGGAGCAACCTCAAGAGACCCAGTACTTC
TRBJ1-4	TRBV5-6	NA	few	CASSLGYAATNEKLFF	TGTGCCAGCAGCCTGGGGTATGCAGCAACTAATGAAAAACTGTTTTTT
TRBJ2-3	TRBV12-5	NA	few	CASGLLTSSTDTQYF	TGTGCTAGTGGTTTGCTGACGAGTAGCACAGATACGCAGTATTTT
TRBJ2-3	TRBV29-1	NA	many	CSSSWQDTQYF	TGCAGCTCCTCGTGGCAAGATACGCAGTATTTT
TRBJ1-4	TRBV5-4	NA	many	CASSLVGNEKLFF	TGTGCCAGCAGCTTGGTCGGGAATGAAAAACTGTTTTTT
TRBJ2-1	TRBV5-4	NA	many	CASSGDSSSYNEQFF	TGTGCCAGCAGCGGCGACAGTAGTTCCTACAATGAGCAGTTCTTC
TRBJ2-3	TRBV7-2	NA	many	CASSLASLLAISSTDTQYF	TGTGCCAGCAGCTTAGCCTCCCTACTAGCAATAAGCTCCACAGATACGCAGTATTTT
TRBJ1-1	TRBV2	NA	many	CASRAMDTEAFF	TGTGCCAGCAGGGCGATGGACACTGAAGCTTTCTTT
TRBJ1-6	TRBV4-2	TRBD1	few	CASSGDSFYSPLHF	TGTGCCAGCAGCGGGGACAGCTTTTATTCACCCCTCCACTTT